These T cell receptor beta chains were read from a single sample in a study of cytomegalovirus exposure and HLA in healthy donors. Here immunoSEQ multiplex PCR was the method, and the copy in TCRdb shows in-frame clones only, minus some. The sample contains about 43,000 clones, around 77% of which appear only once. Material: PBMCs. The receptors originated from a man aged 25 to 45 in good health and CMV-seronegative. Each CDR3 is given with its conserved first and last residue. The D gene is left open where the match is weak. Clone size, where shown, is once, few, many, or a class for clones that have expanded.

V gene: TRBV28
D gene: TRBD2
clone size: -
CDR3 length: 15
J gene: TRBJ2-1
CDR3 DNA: TGTGCCAGCAGGATAGCGGGAGGGGGGTACAATGAGCAGTTCTTC
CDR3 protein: CASRIAGGGYNEQFF

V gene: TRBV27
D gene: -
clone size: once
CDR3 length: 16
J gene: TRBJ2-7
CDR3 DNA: TGTGCCAGCAGCCCTTCGACCGGGACTCTCTCCTACGAGCAGTACTTC
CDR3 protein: CASSPSTGTLSYEQYF

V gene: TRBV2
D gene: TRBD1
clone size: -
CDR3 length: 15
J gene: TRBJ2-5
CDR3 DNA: TGTGCCAGCAGCCTGGGACAGACAGGGGTGGAGACCCAGTACTTC
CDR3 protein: CASSLGQTGVETQYF

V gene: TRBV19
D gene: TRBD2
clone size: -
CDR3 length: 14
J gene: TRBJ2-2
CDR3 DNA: TGTGCCAGTATCGGCGGGAGACGTACCGGGGAGCTGTTTTTT
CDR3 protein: CASIGGRRTGELFF

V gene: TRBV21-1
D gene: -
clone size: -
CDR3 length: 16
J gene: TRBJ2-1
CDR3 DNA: TGTGCCAGCAGCACTAACCCCGACTCCGTCGTCAATGAGCAGTTCTTC
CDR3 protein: CASSTNPDSVVNEQFF

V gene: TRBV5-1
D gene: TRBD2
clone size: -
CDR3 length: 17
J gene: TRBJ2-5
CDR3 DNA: TGCGCCAGCAGCTTGCTTTTAGGACTAGCAGGACAAGAGACCCAGTACTTC
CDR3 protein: CASSLLLGLAGQETQYF

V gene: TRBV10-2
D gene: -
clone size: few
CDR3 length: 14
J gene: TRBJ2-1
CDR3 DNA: TGCGCCAGCAGTACAGGGCCCTCCTACAATGAGCAGTTCTTC
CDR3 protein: CASSTGPSYNEQFF

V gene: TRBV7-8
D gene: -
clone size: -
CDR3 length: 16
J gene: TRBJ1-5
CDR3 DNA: TGTGCCAGCAGCGCCACCAGGGGCCTGAGCAATCAGCCCCAGCATTTT
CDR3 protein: CASSATRGLSNQPQHF

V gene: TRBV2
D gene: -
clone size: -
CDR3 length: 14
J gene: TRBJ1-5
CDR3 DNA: TGTGCCAGCAGTGACCGACAGGGCAATCAGCCCCAGCATTTT
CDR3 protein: CASSDRQGNQPQHF

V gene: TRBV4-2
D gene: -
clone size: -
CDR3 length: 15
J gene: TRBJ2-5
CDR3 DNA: TGTGCCAGCAGCCAAGATTCAGGGTTCGAAGAGACCCAGTACTTC
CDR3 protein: CASSQDSGFEETQYF

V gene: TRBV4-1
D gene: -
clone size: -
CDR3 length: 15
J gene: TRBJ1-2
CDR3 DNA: TGCGCCAGCAGCCAAGCAGCGGGTATGGACTATGGCTACACCTTC
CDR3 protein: CASSQAAGMDYGYTF

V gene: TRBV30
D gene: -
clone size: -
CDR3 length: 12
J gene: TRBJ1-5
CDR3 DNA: TGTGCCTGGAACAGGCCCGGAGTGGCCCAGCATTTT
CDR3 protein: CAWNRPGVAQHF

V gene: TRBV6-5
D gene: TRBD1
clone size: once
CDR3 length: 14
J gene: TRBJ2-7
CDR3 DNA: TGTGCCAGCAGCGCCGGGACAGGGAAATGGGAGCAGTACTTC
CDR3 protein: CASSAGTGKWEQYF

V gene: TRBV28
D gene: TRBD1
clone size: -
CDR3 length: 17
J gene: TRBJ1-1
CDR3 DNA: TGTGCCAGCAGCCTCGGACAGGGGAATTATATGAACACTGAAGCTTTCTTT
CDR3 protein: CASSLGQGNYMNTEAFF

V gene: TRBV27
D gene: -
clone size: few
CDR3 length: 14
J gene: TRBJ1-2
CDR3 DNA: TGTGCCAGCAAAGTTTTGGGGCCGAGCTATGGCTACACCTTC
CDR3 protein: CASKVLGPSYGYTF

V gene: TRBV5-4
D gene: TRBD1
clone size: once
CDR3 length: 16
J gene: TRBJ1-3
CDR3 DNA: TGTGCCAGCAGCTCAGGAGGGACAGGGACTGGAAACACCATATATTTT
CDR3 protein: CASSSGGTGTGNTIYF

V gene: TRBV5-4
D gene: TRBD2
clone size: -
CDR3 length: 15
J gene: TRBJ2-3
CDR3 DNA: TGTGCCAGCAGCATAGGGACTAGCCGGACAGATACGCAGTATTTT
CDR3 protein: CASSIGTSRTDTQYF

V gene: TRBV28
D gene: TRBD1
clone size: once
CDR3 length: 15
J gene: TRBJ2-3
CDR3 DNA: TGTGCCAGCAGGGAACAGGGCAGGGGGACAGATACGCAGTATTTT
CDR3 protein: CASREQGRGTDTQYF

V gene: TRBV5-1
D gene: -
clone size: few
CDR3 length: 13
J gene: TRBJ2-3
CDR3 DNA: TGCGCCAGCAGCGGGGGGACCTCAGATACGCAGTATTTT
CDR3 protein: CASSGGTSDTQYF

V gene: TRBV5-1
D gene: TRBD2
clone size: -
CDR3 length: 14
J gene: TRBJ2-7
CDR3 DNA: TGCGCCAGCAAGGGGGGGACTAGTTCCTACGAGCAGTACTTC
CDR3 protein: CASKGGTSSYEQYF

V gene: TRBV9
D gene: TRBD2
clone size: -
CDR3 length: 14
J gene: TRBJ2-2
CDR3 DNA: TGTGCCAGCAGCCCGGGAGGGCCTGCCGGGGAGCTGTTTTTT
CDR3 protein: CASSPGGPAGELFF

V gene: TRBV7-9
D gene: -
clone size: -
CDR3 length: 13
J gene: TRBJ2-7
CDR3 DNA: TGTTCCAGCAGCTTAGGCGAGGCCTACGAGCAGTACTTC
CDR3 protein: CSSSLGEAYEQYF

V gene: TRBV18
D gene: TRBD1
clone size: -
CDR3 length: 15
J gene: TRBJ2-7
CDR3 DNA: TGTGCCAGCTCAAAGGACAGGGGCTCTGGGAACGAGCAGTACTTC
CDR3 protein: CASSKDRGSGNEQYF

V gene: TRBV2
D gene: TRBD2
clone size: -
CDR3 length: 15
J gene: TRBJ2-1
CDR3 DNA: TGTGCCAGCAGGACGGGACTAGCGGCCCACAATGAGCAGTTCTTC
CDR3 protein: CASRTGLAAHNEQFF

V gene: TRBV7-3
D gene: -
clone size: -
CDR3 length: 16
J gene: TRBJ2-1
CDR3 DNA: TGTGCCAGCAGCTTCAAATCAGGGGGAGGTATCAATGAGCAGTTCTTC
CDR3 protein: CASSFKSGGGINEQFF

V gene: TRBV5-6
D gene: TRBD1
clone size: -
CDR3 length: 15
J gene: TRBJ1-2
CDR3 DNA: TGTGCCAGCAGCTTGGGGACAGGGGGCGCTGGTGGCTACACCTTC
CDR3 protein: CASSLGTGGAGGYTF

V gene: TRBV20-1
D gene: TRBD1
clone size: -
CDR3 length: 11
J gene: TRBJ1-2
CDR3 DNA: TGCAGTGCTGGGACAGGGGATGGCTACACCTTC
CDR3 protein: CSAGTGDGYTF

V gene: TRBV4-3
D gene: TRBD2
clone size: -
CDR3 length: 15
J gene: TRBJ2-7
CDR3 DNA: TGCGCCAGCAGCCAAGGGGCCTGGACTAGCTACGGGCAGTACTTC
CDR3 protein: CASSQGAWTSYGQYF

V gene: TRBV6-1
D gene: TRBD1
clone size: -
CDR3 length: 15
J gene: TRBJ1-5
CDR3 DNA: TGTGCCAGCAGTGACAGGGGGCATAGCAATCAGCCCCAGCATTTT
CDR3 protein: CASSDRGHSNQPQHF

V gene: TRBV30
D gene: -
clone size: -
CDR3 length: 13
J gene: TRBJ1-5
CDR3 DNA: TGTGCCTGGAGCAGACAGGACAATCAGCCCCAGCATTTT
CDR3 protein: CAWSRQDNQPQHF

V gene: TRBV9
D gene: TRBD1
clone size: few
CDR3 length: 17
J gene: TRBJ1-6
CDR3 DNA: TGTGCCAGCAGCGCTCGCCCCAGGGGGAACTATAATTCACCCCTCCACTTT
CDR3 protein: CASSARPRGNYNSPLHF

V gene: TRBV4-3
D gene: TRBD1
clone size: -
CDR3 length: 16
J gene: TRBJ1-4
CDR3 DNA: TGCGCCAGCAGCCAAGGACCCAGGGGGACTAATGAAAAACTGTTTTTT
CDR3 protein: CASSQGPRGTNEKLFF

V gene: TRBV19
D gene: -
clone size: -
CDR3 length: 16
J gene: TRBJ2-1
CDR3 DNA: TGTGCCAGTAGTATAGAAGGATGGGGGCCCAACAATGAGCAGTTCTTC
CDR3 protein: CASSIEGWGPNNEQFF